Presented here are 2 T cell receptor beta chains from one specimen sequenced in a study of vaccination and CD4 T cells after COVID-19. Sequencing of DNA taken from cultured CD4+ T cells relied on the Oncomine TCR Beta short-read assay. Via MiXCR, TCRdb re-called the PCR reads, giving one row per CDR3 protein. The sample carries approximately 15,000 distinct CDR3 sequences, 42% recorded once. These receptors have no known antigen. Stated treatment: roughly ten-day PBMC culture with coronavirus spike peptide pools or control peptides (ViraFEST assay). The sequencing input was cultured CD4+ T cells from blood. The receptor source for this set is a human donor with COVID-19.

The V gene is TRBV5-8, the J gene TRBJ1-5; D is uncertain. The germline V and J ends were trimmed by 6 bases and 2 bases, with 12 bases remaining between them. The germline V gene has CDR1 SGHTS and CDR2 YDEGEE. This CDR3 spans 14 amino acids. The chain's CDR3 is CASKTGYGNQPQHF. The CDR3 DNA reads as TGTGCCAGCAAAACGGGTTATGGCAATCAGCCCCAGCATTTT.

There are a few counts of this clonotype. CDR3 loop: CSASDRNSGNTIYF. CDR3 DNA: TGCAGTGCTAGTGACAGGAACTCTGGAAACACCATATATTTT. The chain links TRBV20-1 to TRBJ1-3; weak D call: TRBD1 (6 bases). Germline loops: CDR1 DFQATT, CDR2 SNEGSKA (reference sequence). This CDR3 comprises 14 residues. V gave up 3 bases and J gave up 0 bases, with 9 bases separating them.